This T cell receptor beta chain was recovered during a study of metastatic and nonmetastatic thyroid tumors. Across the whole study: Repertoires from malignant and benign thyroid patients were compared across blood and tumor or nodule tissue. Findings and limits, study-wide: Reported TCR beta diversity, measured in blood and tumor, was significantly higher for malignant thyroid tumors than for benign nodules.

No treatment of any kind had been given to any patient before thyroid surgery. In regard to this clone: Its matching antigen is unknown.

TCRdb re-analyzed the PCR reads using MiXCR. The sample contains approximately 6,000 clones, approximately 30% of which appear only once. Germline lookup yields CDR1 SEHNR and CDR2 FQNEAQ (reference sequence). This CDR3 contains 14 residues. V was cut by 6 bases and J by 8 bases, with 19 bases left in between. The source material was adjacent normal tissue. The source is a female donor with papillary thyroid cancer or a benign thyroid nodule (not recorded which). Some clones in this sample may be carry-over from other donors' samples. The chain couples TRBV7-9 to TRBJ1-1, with D maybe TRBD1 (6 bases). The CDR3 sequence is CASSHPGGQLEAFF. The CDR3 DNA reads TGTGCCAGCAGTCACCCCGGGGGGCAACTAGAAGCTTTCTTT. The variable domain in full, completed from reference TRBV7-9 and TRBJ1-1, reads DTGVSQNPRHKITKRGQNVTFRCDPISEHNRLYWYRQTLGQGPEFLTYFQNEAQLEKSRLLSDRFSAERPKGSFSTLEIQRTEQGDSAMYLCASSHPGGQLEAFFGQGTRLTVV.